These T cell receptor beta chains were read from a single sample in a study of T cell responses to AZD1222 COVID-19 vaccine. Libraries were prepared by immunoSEQ multiplex PCR; TCRdb keeps only in-frame clonotypes and omits some of them. Among 100,000 to 150,000 clones, around 92% were seen once, and the ten largest hold 3.5% to 5%. The sample consisted of peripheral blood, taken on day 0 of AZD1222 vaccination. The source of these receptors is an adult in good health. Both conserved end residues are part of each CDR3. The order of the fields is J gene, V gene, CDR3 length, D gene, clone size, CDR3 protein, CDR3 DNA. A D gene is named only where the DNA matches it firmly. Clone sizes are given selectively: once, few, many, or a class where the clone is expanded.

j_call: TRBJ1-2; v_call: TRBV3-1/TRBV3-2; cdr3_length: 12; d_call: -; clone_size: -; cdr3_aa: CASSQGPRGYTF; cdr3_nt: TGTGCCAGCAGCCAGGGACCCCGGGGCTACACCTTC
j_call: TRBJ2-6; v_call: TRBV28; cdr3_length: 14; d_call: -; clone_size: -; cdr3_aa: CATTLSTGANVLTF; cdr3_nt: TGTGCCACCACCTTAAGTACTGGGGCCAACGTCCTGACTTTC
j_call: TRBJ2-1; v_call: TRBV12-3/TRBV12-4; cdr3_length: 11; d_call: -; clone_size: -; cdr3_aa: CASRESNEQFF; cdr3_nt: TGTGCCAGCAGAGAGTCCAATGAGCAGTTCTTC
j_call: TRBJ2-3; v_call: TRBV11-3; cdr3_length: 17; d_call: -; clone_size: once; cdr3_aa: CASSSGTRTAPTDTQYF; cdr3_nt: TGTGCCAGCAGCTCGGGGACCCGGACAGCCCCCACAGATACGCAGTATTTT
j_call: TRBJ1-5; v_call: TRBV28; cdr3_length: 12; d_call: -; clone_size: -; cdr3_aa: CASSFPYQPQHF; cdr3_nt: TGTGCCAGCAGTTTTCCCTATCAGCCCCAGCATTTT
j_call: TRBJ2-7; v_call: TRBV30; cdr3_length: 13; d_call: -; clone_size: -; cdr3_aa: CAWSRGDGYEQYF; cdr3_nt: TGTGCCTGGAGTAGGGGGGACGGGTACGAGCAGTACTTC
j_call: TRBJ1-1; v_call: TRBV30; cdr3_length: 14; d_call: TRBD1; clone_size: -; cdr3_aa: CAWTFLTGYTEAFF; cdr3_nt: TGTGCCTGGACTTTTCTGACAGGGTACACTGAAGCTTTCTTT
j_call: TRBJ2-1; v_call: TRBV7-9; cdr3_length: 17; d_call: TRBD1; clone_size: -; cdr3_aa: CASSRPPGTGEGNEQFF; cdr3_nt: TGTGCCAGCAGCAGGCCGCCCGGGACAGGGGAGGGCAATGAGCAGTTCTTC
j_call: TRBJ2-7; v_call: TRBV7-9; cdr3_length: 15; d_call: TRBD1; clone_size: -; cdr3_aa: CASSFGQGLSYEQYF; cdr3_nt: TGTGCCAGCAGCTTCGGACAGGGCCTATCCTACGAGCAGTACTTC
j_call: TRBJ1-6; v_call: TRBV11-2; cdr3_length: 14; d_call: -; clone_size: -; cdr3_aa: CASSSQEGFSPLHF; cdr3_nt: TGTGCCAGCAGCTCGCAAGAGGGGTTTTCACCCCTCCACTTT
j_call: TRBJ1-3; v_call: TRBV6-5; cdr3_length: 15; d_call: -; clone_size: -; cdr3_aa: CASSYASSSGNTIYF; cdr3_nt: TGTGCCAGCAGTTACGCGAGCAGCTCTGGAAACACCATATATTTT
j_call: TRBJ2-7; v_call: TRBV6-5; cdr3_length: 12; d_call: -; clone_size: -; cdr3_aa: CASSYPAPEQYF; cdr3_nt: TGTGCCAGCAGTTACCCAGCCCCCGAGCAGTACTTC
j_call: TRBJ1-5; v_call: TRBV19; cdr3_length: 14; d_call: -; clone_size: -; cdr3_aa: CASGPRPADPPQHF; cdr3_nt: TGTGCCAGCGGCCCCCGGCCTGCCGACCCGCCCCAGCATTTT
j_call: TRBJ2-5; v_call: TRBV18; cdr3_length: 12; d_call: -; clone_size: once; cdr3_aa: CASMSIEVSQYF; cdr3_nt: TGTGCCAGCATGAGCATTGAGGTGAGCCAGTACTTC
j_call: TRBJ2-1; v_call: TRBV7-2; cdr3_length: 19; d_call: TRBD2; clone_size: -; cdr3_aa: CASSSHRSSGRVGDNEQFF; cdr3_nt: TGTGCCAGCAGCTCCCATCGGTCTAGCGGGAGAGTTGGTGACAATGAGCAGTTCTTC
j_call: TRBJ1-2; v_call: TRBV7-8; cdr3_length: 14; d_call: -; clone_size: -; cdr3_aa: CASSFRGGNYGYTF; cdr3_nt: TGTGCCAGCAGCTTCAGGGGAGGGAACTATGGCTACACCTTC
j_call: TRBJ2-7; v_call: TRBV4-3; cdr3_length: 14; d_call: TRBD1; clone_size: -; cdr3_aa: CASSQGTGLYEQYF; cdr3_nt: TGCGCCAGCAGCCAGGGGACAGGACTATACGAGCAGTACTTC
j_call: TRBJ2-2; v_call: TRBV24-1; cdr3_length: 13; d_call: -; clone_size: -; cdr3_aa: CATTAAATGELFF; cdr3_nt: TGTGCCACCACGGCAGCGGCCACCGGGGAGCTGTTTTTT
j_call: TRBJ1-1; v_call: TRBV7-8; cdr3_length: 13; d_call: -; clone_size: -; cdr3_aa: CASSLGLWYEAFF; cdr3_nt: TGTGCCAGCAGCTTGGGTTTGTGGTACGAAGCTTTCTTT
j_call: TRBJ1-2; v_call: TRBV29-1; cdr3_length: 14; d_call: TRBD1; clone_size: -; cdr3_aa: CSVKETGLGYGYTF; cdr3_nt: TGCAGCGTGAAGGAGACAGGGCTCGGCTATGGCTACACCTTC
j_call: TRBJ2-4; v_call: TRBV7-6; cdr3_length: 19; d_call: TRBD1; clone_size: -; cdr3_aa: CASSLFPQGGQGAKNIQYF; cdr3_nt: TGTGCCAGCAGCTTATTCCCCCAAGGGGGACAGGGGGCCAAAAACATTCAGTACTTC
j_call: TRBJ2-4; v_call: TRBV15; cdr3_length: 15; d_call: TRBD2; clone_size: -; cdr3_aa: CATSGGRIIENIQYF; cdr3_nt: TGTGCCACCAGCGGCGGGAGGATCATCGAGAACATTCAGTACTTC
j_call: TRBJ2-1; v_call: TRBV11-2; cdr3_length: 15; d_call: -; clone_size: -; cdr3_aa: CASSLGRSSYNEQFF; cdr3_nt: TGTGCCAGCAGCCTCGGAAGGAGCTCCTACAATGAGCAGTTCTTC
j_call: TRBJ2-3; v_call: TRBV5-1; cdr3_length: 16; d_call: TRBD2; clone_size: -; cdr3_aa: CASSLDSSGGPDTQYF; cdr3_nt: TGCGCCAGCAGCTTGGATTCTAGCGGGGGGCCGGATACGCAGTATTTT
j_call: TRBJ2-7; v_call: TRBV27; cdr3_length: 14; d_call: TRBD1; clone_size: -; cdr3_aa: CASSLRDRDYEQYF; cdr3_nt: TGTGCCAGCAGTTTAAGGGACAGGGACTACGAGCAGTACTTC
j_call: TRBJ1-2; v_call: TRBV21-1; cdr3_length: 17; d_call: -; clone_size: -; cdr3_aa: CASSKGTGKSRRYGYTF; cdr3_nt: TGTGCCAGCAGCAAAGGGACAGGGAAATCCCGAAGATATGGCTACACCTTC
j_call: TRBJ2-6; v_call: TRBV9; cdr3_length: 18; d_call: TRBD1; clone_size: -; cdr3_aa: CASSAGQALSSGANVLTF; cdr3_nt: TGTGCCAGCAGCGCTGGACAGGCCCTATCCTCTGGGGCCAACGTCCTGACTTTC
j_call: TRBJ2-7; v_call: TRBV6-6; cdr3_length: 16; d_call: -; clone_size: -; cdr3_aa: CASSYSVRGNNYEQYF; cdr3_nt: TGTGCCAGCAGTTACTCAGTCAGGGGTAACAACTACGAGCAGTACTTC
j_call: TRBJ1-6; v_call: TRBV5-1; cdr3_length: 15; d_call: -; clone_size: -; cdr3_aa: CASSLQSRADSPLHF; cdr3_nt: TGCGCCAGCAGCTTGCAATCCAGGGCGGATTCACCCCTCCACTTT
j_call: TRBJ1-2; v_call: TRBV4-3; cdr3_length: 13; d_call: -; clone_size: -; cdr3_aa: CASSPNPGDGYTF; cdr3_nt: TGCGCCAGCAGCCCAAACCCGGGGGATGGCTACACCTTC
j_call: TRBJ2-7; v_call: TRBV28; cdr3_length: 13; d_call: -; clone_size: few; cdr3_aa: CASSRDTPYEQYF; cdr3_nt: TGTGCCAGCAGCAGGGACACCCCCTACGAGCAGTACTTC
j_call: TRBJ1-1; v_call: TRBV2; cdr3_length: 14; d_call: -; clone_size: -; cdr3_aa: CASNARPWEGKAFF; cdr3_nt: TGTGCCAGCAATGCAAGACCGTGGGAGGGGAAAGCTTTCTTT
j_call: TRBJ2-7; v_call: TRBV30; cdr3_length: 17; d_call: TRBD2; clone_size: -; cdr3_aa: CAWENPKSSGGLYEQYF; cdr3_nt: TGTGCCTGGGAAAACCCCAAATCTAGCGGGGGCCTCTACGAGCAGTACTTC
j_call: TRBJ2-2; v_call: TRBV5-1; cdr3_length: 16; d_call: -; clone_size: -; cdr3_aa: CASSPYGGIDTGELFF; cdr3_nt: TGCGCCAGCAGCCCGTACGGGGGAATAGACACCGGGGAGCTGTTTTTT
j_call: TRBJ2-1; v_call: TRBV5-1; cdr3_length: 15; d_call: TRBD2; clone_size: few; cdr3_aa: CASSLGTSLYNEQFF; cdr3_nt: TGCGCCAGCAGCTTGGGGACTAGCCTTTACAATGAGCAGTTCTTC
j_call: TRBJ1-1; v_call: TRBV27; cdr3_length: 15; d_call: -; clone_size: -; cdr3_aa: CASSGLDIVNTEAFF; cdr3_nt: TGTGCCAGCAGCGGACTAGATATAGTGAACACTGAAGCTTTCTTT
j_call: TRBJ2-7; v_call: TRBV28; cdr3_length: 14; d_call: TRBD1; clone_size: -; cdr3_aa: CASSLGTVLNEQYF; cdr3_nt: TGTGCCAGCAGTTTGGGGACAGTACTAAACGAGCAGTACTTC
j_call: TRBJ2-7; v_call: TRBV28; cdr3_length: 12; d_call: -; clone_size: -; cdr3_aa: CASTDRLREQYF; cdr3_nt: TGTGCCAGCACGGACCGGCTCAGGGAGCAGTACTTC
j_call: TRBJ2-3; v_call: TRBV2; cdr3_length: 15; d_call: TRBD2; clone_size: few; cdr3_aa: CASRGSGGAADTQYF; cdr3_nt: TGTGCCAGCAGGGGCAGCGGGGGGGCTGCGGATACGCAGTATTTT
j_call: TRBJ1-3; v_call: TRBV9; cdr3_length: 15; d_call: -; clone_size: -; cdr3_aa: CASSVAEGPGNTIYF; cdr3_nt: TGTGCCAGCAGCGTAGCGGAAGGGCCGGGAAACACCATATATTTT
j_call: TRBJ1-2; v_call: TRBV18; cdr3_length: 14; d_call: TRBD1; clone_size: -; cdr3_aa: CASSPSTGHYGYTF; cdr3_nt: TGTGCCAGCTCACCGTCGACAGGGCACTATGGCTACACCTTC
j_call: TRBJ2-5; v_call: TRBV5-1; cdr3_length: 14; d_call: TRBD1; clone_size: -; cdr3_aa: CASSSGTGSETQYF; cdr3_nt: TGCGCCAGCAGCTCCGGGACAGGGAGTGAGACCCAGTACTTC
j_call: TRBJ1-1; v_call: TRBV5-1; cdr3_length: 16; d_call: -; clone_size: few; cdr3_aa: CASSLAGAVGYTEAFF; cdr3_nt: TGCGCCAGCAGCTTAGCAGGCGCGGTCGGGTACACTGAAGCTTTCTTT
j_call: TRBJ2-2; v_call: TRBV7-3; cdr3_length: 14; d_call: -; clone_size: -; cdr3_aa: CASSLTGSTGELFF; cdr3_nt: TGTGCCAGCAGCTTAACGGGAAGTACCGGGGAGCTGTTTTTT
j_call: TRBJ1-2; v_call: TRBV28; cdr3_length: 13; d_call: -; clone_size: -; cdr3_aa: CASSLSVNYGYTF; cdr3_nt: TGTGCCAGCAGTTTATCGGTCAACTATGGCTACACCTTC
j_call: TRBJ1-6; v_call: TRBV7-9; cdr3_length: 14; d_call: TRBD1; clone_size: once; cdr3_aa: CASSSRQGSSPLHF; cdr3_nt: TGTGCCAGCAGCTCCCGACAGGGTAGTTCACCCCTCCACTTT